A selection of T cell receptor beta chains follows, all from one sample in a study of ipilimumab plus nivolumab after autologous stem cell transplantation. Assay used: immunoSEQ multiplex PCR; TCRdb lists only in-frame clones, some missing. The sample records 37,000 or so clones, about 92% being singletons. Sequencing used PBMCs, obtained in a trial of ipilimumab plus nivolumab as post-transplant consolidation. The receptors were gathered from a male donor with multiple myeloma. Both conserved end residues are part of each CDR3. Fields, in order: V gene, clone size, D gene, J gene, CDR3 DNA, CDR3 protein. D genes are given only for firm matches. Part of the rows lack a size; the others show once, few, many or a class for expanded clones.

V: TRBV5-6; size: NA; D: NA; J: TRBJ1-2; DNA: TGTGCCAGCAGCTTGGTCGGTTCTTTCTATGGCTACACCTTC; CDR3: CASSLVGSFYGYTF
V: TRBV5-1; size: once; D: TRBD1; J: TRBJ1-1; DNA: TGCGCCAGCAGCCCACAGCTACAGGGGGCCGATACTGAAGCTTTCTTT; CDR3: CASSPQLQGADTEAFF
V: TRBV6-1; size: NA; D: TRBD2; J: TRBJ2-1; DNA: TGTGCCAGCAGTACTAGCGGGGGGTGGCCCAATGAGCAGTTCTTC; CDR3: CASSTSGGWPNEQFF
V: TRBV19; size: NA; D: NA; J: TRBJ1-5; DNA: TGTGCCAGTAGTATGGGGGGGACCAGTAAAAATCAGCCCCAGCATTTT; CDR3: CASSMGGTSKNQPQHF
V: TRBV2; size: NA; D: NA; J: TRBJ2-7; DNA: TGTGCCAGCAGTGAGGTCAATGGGGGCGAGCAGTACTTC; CDR3: CASSEVNGGEQYF
V: TRBV7-9; size: NA; D: TRBD1; J: TRBJ1-1; DNA: TGTGCCAGCAGCCCCCACCAGGGGGTCACTGAAGCTTTCTTT; CDR3: CASSPHQGVTEAFF
V: TRBV14; size: few; D: TRBD2; J: TRBJ2-7; DNA: TGTGCCAGCAGCCAGGGGATCTTGAGCGGGGGGACCTACGAGCAGTACTTC; CDR3: CASSQGILSGGTYEQYF
V: TRBV6-1; size: NA; D: NA; J: TRBJ1-2; DNA: TGTGCCAGCAGTGAATACGAAACGCCGAGCTATGGCTACACCTTC; CDR3: CASSEYETPSYGYTF
V: TRBV11-3; size: once; D: NA; J: TRBJ2-2; DNA: TGTGCCAGCAGCTTAGTGGGGCAGGGCGCCGGGGAGCTGTTTTTT; CDR3: CASSLVGQGAGELFF
V: TRBV29-1; size: NA; D: TRBD1; J: TRBJ1-1; DNA: TGCAGCGTCCGGACAGGTGGGGACACTGAAGCTTTCTTT; CDR3: CSVRTGGDTEAFF
V: TRBV15; size: once; D: TRBD1; J: TRBJ1-4; DNA: TGTGCCACCAGCGGCCGGACAGGGGCAACTAATGAAAAACTGTTTTTT; CDR3: CATSGRTGATNEKLFF
V: TRBV10-3; size: NA; D: NA; J: TRBJ2-7; DNA: TGTGCCCATCGAGTAGGGAATTCCTACGAGCAGTACTTC; CDR3: CAHRVGNSYEQYF
V: TRBV19; size: NA; D: NA; J: TRBJ1-2; DNA: TGTGCCAGTACTGGGCAGATATCTAACTATGGCTACACCTTC; CDR3: CASTGQISNYGYTF
V: TRBV7-6; size: NA; D: NA; J: TRBJ2-2; DNA: TGTGCCAGCAGCTTAAGAGCCTCAGGTCAGGCCACCGGGGAGCTGTTTTTT; CDR3: CASSLRASGQATGELFF
V: TRBV19; size: NA; D: TRBD1; J: TRBJ1-2; DNA: TGTGCCAGTAGTATTGGGGACAGAGGCTATGGCTACACCTTC; CDR3: CASSIGDRGYGYTF
V: TRBV7-9; size: NA; D: NA; J: TRBJ2-3; DNA: TGTGCCAGCAGGGGTGGGAGCACAGATACGCAGTATTTT; CDR3: CASRGGSTDTQYF
V: TRBV29-1; size: NA; D: TRBD1; J: TRBJ1-1; DNA: TGCAGCGTGGGACAGGGGGTAGTAGGCACTGAAGCTTTCTTT; CDR3: CSVGQGVVGTEAFF
V: TRBV19; size: once; D: TRBD1; J: TRBJ1-1; DNA: TGTGCCAGTAGGCTGGACAGGTTAATGAACACTGAAGCTTTCTTT; CDR3: CASRLDRLMNTEAFF
V: TRBV5-1; size: NA; D: TRBD2; J: TRBJ2-5; DNA: TGCGCCAGCTCGAGGGAGGGGAGGGGCAAAGAGACCCAGTACTTC; CDR3: CASSREGRGKETQYF
V: TRBV7-9; size: NA; D: TRBD1; J: TRBJ2-7; DNA: TGTGCCAGCAGCTCCCAAGGGGGCAGCTCCTACGAGCAGTACTTC; CDR3: CASSSQGGSSYEQYF
V: TRBV5-8; size: NA; D: NA; J: TRBJ2-6; DNA: TGTGCCAGCAGGGACAGTCTTTCAGGCCCTCGAGGGGCCAACGTCCTGACTTTC; CDR3: CASRDSLSGPRGANVLTF
V: TRBV7-9; size: NA; D: TRBD2; J: TRBJ2-7; DNA: TGTGCCAGCAGCGAGGGACTAGCGGGGTTCGAGCAGTACTTC; CDR3: CASSEGLAGFEQYF
V: TRBV6-6; size: NA; D: NA; J: TRBJ2-7; DNA: TGTGCCAGCAGTGTTAGCGTCTACGAGCAGTACTTC; CDR3: CASSVSVYEQYF
V: TRBV4-1; size: NA; D: TRBD2; J: TRBJ2-7; DNA: TGCGCCAGCAGCCGTGGGACTAGCGGCGTCTACGAGCAGTACTTC; CDR3: CASSRGTSGVYEQYF
V: TRBV11-3; size: NA; D: TRBD1; J: TRBJ2-2; DNA: TGTGCCAGCAGCACGGGACAGGACACCGGGGAGCTGTTTTTT; CDR3: CASSTGQDTGELFF
V: TRBV11-3; size: NA; D: NA; J: TRBJ2-7; DNA: TGTGCCAGCAGCTTAGCCGAAAGATACGAGCAGTACTTC; CDR3: CASSLAERYEQYF
V: TRBV19; size: NA; D: NA; J: TRBJ1-5; DNA: TGTGCCAGTAGTATAGGCTACGGGGGACACCTCAATCAGCCCCAGCATTTT; CDR3: CASSIGYGGHLNQPQHF
V: TRBV4-1; size: NA; D: TRBD1; J: TRBJ2-3; DNA: TGCGCCAGCAGCCGGACAGGGCGCACAGATACGCAGTATTTT; CDR3: CASSRTGRTDTQYF
V: TRBV19; size: NA; D: TRBD1; J: TRBJ1-1; DNA: TGTGCCAGTAGGGATGGGACAGGAATGAACACTGAAGCTTTCTTT; CDR3: CASRDGTGMNTEAFF
V: TRBV28; size: once; D: TRBD1; J: TRBJ2-7; DNA: TGTGCCAGCAACCCCGACAGGGGCTCCTACGAGCAGTACTTC; CDR3: CASNPDRGSYEQYF
V: TRBV28; size: NA; D: TRBD1; J: TRBJ1-2; DNA: TGTGCCAGCAGCCCAGACAGGGGGTCCGGCTACACCTTC; CDR3: CASSPDRGSGYTF
V: TRBV2; size: NA; D: TRBD1; J: TRBJ1-2; DNA: TGTGCCAGCAAATCCTTCGGGACAGTGGACTCTAACTATGGCTACACCTTC; CDR3: CASKSFGTVDSNYGYTF
V: TRBV7-3; size: NA; D: TRBD1; J: TRBJ2-1; DNA: TGTGCCAGCAGCCCATTCCGGGACAGGTCCCCTGAGCAGTTCTTC; CDR3: CASSPFRDRSPEQFF
V: TRBV27; size: NA; D: TRBD1; J: TRBJ1-2; DNA: TGTGCCAGCAGTTTATCAGCGGGGACAGGGTCTGGCTACACCTTC; CDR3: CASSLSAGTGSGYTF
V: TRBV4-2; size: NA; D: TRBD2; J: TRBJ2-5; DNA: TGTGCCAGCAGCTGGGGACTAGCGGGGGCAGAAGAGACCCAGTACTTC; CDR3: CASSWGLAGAEETQYF
V: TRBV13; size: NA; D: TRBD1; J: TRBJ2-7; DNA: TGTGCCAGCAGCTTAGGCAGGGGGCCAGCTTCCTACGAGCAGTACTTC; CDR3: CASSLGRGPASYEQYF
V: TRBV2; size: NA; D: TRBD1; J: TRBJ2-2; DNA: TGTGCCAGCAAAGGACAGGGGGGCTCCGCCGGGGAGCTGTTTTTT; CDR3: CASKGQGGSAGELFF
V: TRBV5-1; size: NA; D: NA; J: TRBJ1-4; DNA: TGCGCCAGCAGCTTGGCAGGACAGCCAACTAATGAAAAACTGTTTTTT; CDR3: CASSLAGQPTNEKLFF
V: TRBV6-5; size: NA; D: TRBD2; J: TRBJ2-7; DNA: TGTGCCAGCAGTACCGGACTAGCGGGGAGTTACGAGCAGTACTTC; CDR3: CASSTGLAGSYEQYF
V: TRBV19; size: NA; D: TRBD1; J: TRBJ2-7; DNA: TGTGCCAGTAGTACAGGACAGGGGGCCTCCTACGAGCAGTACTTC; CDR3: CASSTGQGASYEQYF